This T cell receptor beta chain was captured by sequencing in a study of identical twins (dated by TCRdb to 2016 to 2018). For context, the study as a whole: To test whether fetal clonotypes persist, this study deep-sequenced TCR alpha and beta repertoires from monozygotic twins, from unrelated adults of various ages, and from cord blood. Replicate twin experiments were performed at different times using different library preparation protocols to rule out contamination. The full study reports these points: Because the same donors could not be followed over many years, conclusions were based on cross-sectional statistical analysis. Abundant cord blood beta clonotypes had fewer insertions, young adult naive repertoires showed a similar but weaker trend, and memory repertoires showed no such trend. Excess twin sharing in beta out-of-frame sequences was weaker because fewer shared sequences lowered the signal-to-noise ratio. Compared with coincidental sharing between unrelated individuals, an excess of low generation-probability sequences was observed among out-of-frame TCR alpha sequences shared between twins. In monozygotic twins, out-of-frame TCR alpha sharing was systematically underestimated by recombination models, although the models agreed with sharing between unrelated individuals. Zero-insertion analyses could be partly confounded by invariant T cells such as MAIT and iNKT, although diverse VJ usage argued against such confounding for most clonotypes.

Every donor in the study was a healthy Caucasian. The twin cohort comprised three pairs of female monozygotic twins, all aged roughly 18 to 30 years. Peripheral blood mononuclear cells were the source from which RNA for the TCR libraries was isolated. CDR3 length: 13 amino acids, cysteine to phenylalanine. The sequence is cut down to CDR3 DNA, 39 bases in frame from base 1. The germline V gene specifies SGHTA as CDR1 and FQGTGA as CDR2. At the junction V is shortened by 3 bases and J by 6 bases; bases outside the gene matches: 4. This clonotype was detected only a few times. Its antigen specificity is not known. Base qualities are missing; no much larger clone stands one base away. Library generation was performed with 5' RACE. Data came from an Illumina HiSeq 2000. Template switching introduced a universal primer binding site; the final cDNA contained a unique molecular identifier, enabling accurate counting of TCR cDNA molecules. First-strand cDNA for TCR alpha and beta chains was synthesized from specific primers in the conserved constant-segment region. Each cDNA library was double barcoded, with a SMART-Mk sample barcode plus Illumina barcodes, to control for contamination. Two successive PCR steps introduced TruSeq adapter sequences along with Illumina sample barcodes. Sequencing of the TCR alpha and beta cDNA libraries was done on the Illumina HiSeq platform using custom primers. The original methods were these. MiGEC processed the raw reads to extract unique molecular identifiers, while MiXCR was used to determine the CDR3 positions. Recombination models were inferred per individual with the repgenHMM and IGoR tools using an EM algorithm. Shared clonotypes were analyzed with the tcR package in R, and sharing was normalized by the product of cloneset sizes. Out-of-frame nonproductive sequences were analyzed to study raw recombination free of thymic and clonal selection effects. TCRdb reprocessing: public reads trimmed at Q25 with fastp, clones called with MiXCR, in-frame beta chains kept. Rows with a matching CDR3 protein are joined into one entry that keeps the most common DNA and genes. These V and J calls originate from TCRdb's pipeline instead of the authors' own analysis. The sample has roughly 720,000 distinct CDR3 sequences on record, roughly 18% of them singletons. The ten largest make up around 12% of the sample.

Another study also made use of these data, one on T cells expressing NK-cell markers. Per the second study: Three sorted T-cell subsets (CD3+CD56+NKG2C+, CD3+CD56+NKG2C- and CD3+CD56-NKG2C+) from under ten donors had their TCR beta-chain repertoires profiled. Most of the eight sequenced donors were HCMV-seropositive and one was HCMV-seronegative. In several experiments an anti-gammadeltaTCR antibody was added to restrict sorting to alphabetaTCR-expressing T cells. In six donors, the dominant CD3+CD56+NKG2C+ clonotypes were found to rank among the top 10 CD8+ clonotypes and to make up about 1.0-7.5% of CD8+ T cells. Those dominant clonotypes were again the most abundant among CD3+CD56-NKG2C+ cells in a few donors, at about 28.3-65%. It remained unclear whether the expanded NKG2C-expressing T cell clones were specific for HCMV antigens. All eight donors whose samples were sequenced were randomly selected healthy volunteers, three of them men and five women. To determine HCMV serostatus, a commercial ELISA kit was used to detect HCMV-specific IgG in serum. For five to seven donors, bulk peripheral blood T-cell repertoires were also sequenced from unsorted PBMC. MIGEC was used to demultiplex reads and group the reads by UMI, and MiTCR was used to assemble and quantify clonotypes. Only TCR cDNA sequences supported by at least two reads were kept to exclude erroneous sequences. The tcR package was used for downstream repertoire analysis, and clonotypes were matched across fractions by CDR3 nucleotide sequence plus V segment. VDJmatch was used to annotate antigen specificity against VDJdb, with one amino acid substitution in CDR3 permitted.

Sequenced material: PBMCs. This chain is built from TRBV7-3 and TRBJ1-1; the central 7 bases match TRBD1. The receptor was isolated from a woman aged 18-30 years in good health. The CDR3 reads CASSFDRDAEAFF. Read as DNA, the sequence is TGTGCCAGCAGCTTTGACAGGGATGCTGAAGCTTTCTTT.